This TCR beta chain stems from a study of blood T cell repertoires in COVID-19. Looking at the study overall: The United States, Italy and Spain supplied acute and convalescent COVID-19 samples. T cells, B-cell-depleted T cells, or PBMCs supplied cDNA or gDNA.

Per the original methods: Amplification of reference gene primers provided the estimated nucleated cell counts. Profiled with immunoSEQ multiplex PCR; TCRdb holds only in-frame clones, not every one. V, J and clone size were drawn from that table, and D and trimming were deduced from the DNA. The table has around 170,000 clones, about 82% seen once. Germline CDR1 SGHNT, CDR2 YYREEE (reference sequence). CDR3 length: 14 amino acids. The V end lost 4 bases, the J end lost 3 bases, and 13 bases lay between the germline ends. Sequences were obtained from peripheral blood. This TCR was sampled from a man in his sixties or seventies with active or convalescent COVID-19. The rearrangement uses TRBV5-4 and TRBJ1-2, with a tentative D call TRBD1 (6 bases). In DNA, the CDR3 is TGTGCCAGCAGCGTGGGACAAGGGGACTATGGCTACACCTTC. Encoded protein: CASSVGQGDYGYTF.